This T cell receptor (beta chain) appears in the sequencing data of a study of T cells in Graves' hyperthyroidism and ophthalmopathy. Germline CDR1 is MNHEY and CDR2 is SMNVEV (reference sequence). The ends were cut back, 1 base at V and 8 bases at J, with 23 bases in the middle. The CDR3 is 17 residues long. Amplified TCR beta CDR3 regions came from RNA transcripts. In the first-round RT-PCR of the TCR CDR3, the HTBI primer set was used. TCRdb analysed the multiplex PCR reads with MiXCR anew, one entry per CDR3 protein. Among 640,000 or so distinct CDR3 sequences listed, 14% were seen once. This clonotype has at least ten counts. Subjects with ophthalmopathy showed a Clinical Activity Score no lower than 3, a NOSPECS grade no lower than 4, and a duration shorter than 3 months. Extraction of PBMCs used 8.5 to 10 ml of fresh peripheral blood.

The chain employs TRBV27 and TRBJ1-1; D might be TRBD1 (5 bases). This TCR came from a woman aged 18-29 years with Graves' ophthalmopathy. The sequenced sample was blood. CDR3 loop: CASSLFPQGLERPEAFF. CDR3 DNA sequence: TGTGCCAGCAGTTTATTCCCCCAGGGTTTAGAGAGACCAGAAGCTTTCTTT.